This T cell receptor (beta chain) stems from a study of T cells expressing NK-cell markers (TCRdb year 2020). About the investigation overall: In sorted CD3+CD56+NKG2C+, CD3+CD56+NKG2C- and CD3+CD56-NKG2C+ T-cell subsets from several donors, TCR beta-chain repertoires were profiled. Illumina HiSeq 2000/2500, MiSeq or NextSeq was used to sequence libraries as 2 x 150 bp reads. Seven of the eight sequenced donors were HCMV-seropositive and one was HCMV-seronegative. The eight sequenced donors were randomly selected healthy volunteers, three men and five women.

A commercial ELISA kit detecting HCMV-specific IgG in serum was used to determine HCMV serostatus. Peripheral blood mononuclear cells were isolated from blood by Ficoll density gradient centrifugation. With regard to this clonotype: The specificity of this receptor is unknown.

CDR1 and CDR2 are drawn from the germline V gene: ENHRY, SYGVKD. Including cysteine and phenylalanine, the CDR3 has 16 amino acids. No DNA accompanies this entry. Paper-wide results and their limitations: It remained unclear whether the expanded NKG2C-expressing T cell clones were specific for HCMV antigens. Those dominant clonotypes were again the most abundant among CD3+CD56-NKG2C+ cells in a few donors, at about 28.3-60.1%. In 5 to 7 donors, the dominant CD3+CD56+NKG2C+ clonotypes ranked among the top 10 CD8+ clonotypes, making up roughly 1.0-7.0% of CD8+ T cells.

The run used an Illumina HiSeq 2000. The TCR beta cDNA libraries were made using 5'RACE template switching, a step that added both a universal primer site and unique molecular identifiers. cDNA synthesis was primed from the TCR beta constant segment, followed by two successive PCR amplification steps. Regarding the original processing steps: Reads were demultiplexed and grouped by UMI with MIGEC, and clonotypes were assembled and quantified with MiTCR. To exclude erroneous sequences, only TCR cDNA sequences supported by at least two reads were retained. The tcR package was used for downstream repertoire analysis, and clonotypes were matched across fractions by CDR3 nucleotide sequence plus V segment. VDJmatch was used to annotate antigen specificity against VDJdb, with one amino acid substitution in CDR3 permitted. TCRdb reprocessed the reads into one record per CDR3 protein sequence, lacking DNA. TCRdb's processing, not the authors' own work, is the source of the V and J calls. The sample table on file contains 150,000 to 180,000 distinct CDR3 sequences. Of the sample, 37% falls within the top ten clones.

The TCR comes from a woman between 45 and 65 years old in good health. Donor details come from another sample of the same person, matched by shared clones. The chain joins TRBV10-3 to TRBJ1-1; TCRdb's D call of TRBD1 is untestable without DNA. What was sequenced was blood T cells: a sorted CD56 or NKG2C T cell subset, CD4+ or CD8+ T cells, or bulk PBMC T cells (not recorded which). The encoded CDR3 is CAISESEDRFNTEAFF.